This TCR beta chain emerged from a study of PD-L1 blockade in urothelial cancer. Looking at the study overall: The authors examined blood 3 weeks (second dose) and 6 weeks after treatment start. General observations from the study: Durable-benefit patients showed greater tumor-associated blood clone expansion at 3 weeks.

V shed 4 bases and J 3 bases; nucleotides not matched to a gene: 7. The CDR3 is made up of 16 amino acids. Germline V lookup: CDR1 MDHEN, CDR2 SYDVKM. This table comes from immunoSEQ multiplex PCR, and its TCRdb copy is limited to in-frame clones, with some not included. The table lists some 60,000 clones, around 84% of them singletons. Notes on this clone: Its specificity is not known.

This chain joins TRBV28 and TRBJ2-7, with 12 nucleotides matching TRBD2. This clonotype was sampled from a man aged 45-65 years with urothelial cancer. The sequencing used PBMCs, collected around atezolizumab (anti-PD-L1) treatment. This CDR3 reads CASSSLPTSGSYEQYF. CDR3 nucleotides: TGTGCCAGCAGTTCACTCCCGACTAGCGGGAGCTACGAGCAGTACTTC.